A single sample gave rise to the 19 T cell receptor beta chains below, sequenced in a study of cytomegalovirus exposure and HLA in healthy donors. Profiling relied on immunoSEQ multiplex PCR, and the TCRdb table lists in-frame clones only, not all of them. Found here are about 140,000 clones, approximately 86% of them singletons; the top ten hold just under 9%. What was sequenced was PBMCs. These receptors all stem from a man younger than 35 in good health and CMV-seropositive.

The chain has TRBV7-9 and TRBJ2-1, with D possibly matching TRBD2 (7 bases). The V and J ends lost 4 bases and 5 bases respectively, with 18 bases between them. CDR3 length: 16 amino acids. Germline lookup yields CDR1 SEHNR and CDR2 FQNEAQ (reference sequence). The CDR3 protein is CASSSREAGGHNEQFF. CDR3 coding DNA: TGTGCCAGCAGCTCTCGGGAGGCCGGGGGCCACAATGAGCAGTTCTTC.

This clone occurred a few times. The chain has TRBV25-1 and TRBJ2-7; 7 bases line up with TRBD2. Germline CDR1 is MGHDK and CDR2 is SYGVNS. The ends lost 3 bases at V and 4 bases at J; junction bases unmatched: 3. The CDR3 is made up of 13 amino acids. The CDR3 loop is CASSEAGEYEQYF. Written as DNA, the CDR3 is TGTGCCAGCAGTGAGGCGGGGGAGTACGAGCAGTACTTC.

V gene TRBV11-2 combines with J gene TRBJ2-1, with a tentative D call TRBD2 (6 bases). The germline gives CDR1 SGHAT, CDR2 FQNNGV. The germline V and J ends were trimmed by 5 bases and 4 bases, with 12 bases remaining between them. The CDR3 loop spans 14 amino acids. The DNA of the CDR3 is TGTGCCAGCAGCCTGGGACTTCTATACAATGAGCAGTTCTTC. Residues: CASSLGLLYNEQFF.

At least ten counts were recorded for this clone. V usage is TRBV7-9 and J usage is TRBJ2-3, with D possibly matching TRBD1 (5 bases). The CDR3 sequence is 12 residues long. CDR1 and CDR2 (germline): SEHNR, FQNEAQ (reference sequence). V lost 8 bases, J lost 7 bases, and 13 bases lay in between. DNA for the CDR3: TGTGCCAGCCACAGGTGGCCTAATACGCAGTATTTT. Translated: CASHRWPNTQYF.

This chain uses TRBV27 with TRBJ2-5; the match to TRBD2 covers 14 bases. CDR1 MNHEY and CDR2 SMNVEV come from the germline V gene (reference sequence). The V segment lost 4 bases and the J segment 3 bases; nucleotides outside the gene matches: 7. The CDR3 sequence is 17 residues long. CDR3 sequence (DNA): TGTGCCAGCAGTTGGGGACTAGCGGGGGCCCCCGAAGAGACCCAGTACTTC. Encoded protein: CASSWGLAGAPEETQYF.

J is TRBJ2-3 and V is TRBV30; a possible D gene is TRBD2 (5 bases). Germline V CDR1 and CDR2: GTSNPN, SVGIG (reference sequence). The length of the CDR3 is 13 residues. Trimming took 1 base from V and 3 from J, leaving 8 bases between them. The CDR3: CAWSGQRTDTQYF. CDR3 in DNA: TGTGCCTGGAGTGGCCAGCGGACAGATACGCAGTATTTT.

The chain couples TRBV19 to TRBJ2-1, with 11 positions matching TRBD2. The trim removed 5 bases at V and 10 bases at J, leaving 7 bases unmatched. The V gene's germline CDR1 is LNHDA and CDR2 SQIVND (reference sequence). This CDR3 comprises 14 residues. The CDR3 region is CASSPRTSGQEQFF. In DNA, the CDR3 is TGTGCCAGTAGTCCCCGGACTAGCGGGCAAGAGCAGTTCTTC.

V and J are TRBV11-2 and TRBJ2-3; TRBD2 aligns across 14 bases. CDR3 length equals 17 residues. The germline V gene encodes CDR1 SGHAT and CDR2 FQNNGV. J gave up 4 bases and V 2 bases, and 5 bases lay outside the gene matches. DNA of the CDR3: TGTGCCAGCAGCTTACCCCGACTAGCGGGGGGGTCAGATACGCAGTATTTT. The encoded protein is CASSLPRLAGGSDTQYF.

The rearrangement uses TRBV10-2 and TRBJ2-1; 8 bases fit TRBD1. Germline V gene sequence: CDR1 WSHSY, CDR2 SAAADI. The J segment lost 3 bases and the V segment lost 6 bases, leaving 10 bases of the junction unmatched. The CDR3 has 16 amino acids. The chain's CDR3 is CASSGSGQGHYNEQFF. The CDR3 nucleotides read TGCGCCAGCAGCGGCAGTGGACAGGGCCACTACAATGAGCAGTTCTTC.

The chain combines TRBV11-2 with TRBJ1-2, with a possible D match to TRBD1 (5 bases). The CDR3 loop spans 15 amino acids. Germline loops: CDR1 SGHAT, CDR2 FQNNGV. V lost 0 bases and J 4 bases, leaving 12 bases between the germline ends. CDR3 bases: TGTGCCAGCAGCTTAGAGTACGGGGGGGGCTATGGCTACACCTTC. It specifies CASSLEYGGGYGYTF.

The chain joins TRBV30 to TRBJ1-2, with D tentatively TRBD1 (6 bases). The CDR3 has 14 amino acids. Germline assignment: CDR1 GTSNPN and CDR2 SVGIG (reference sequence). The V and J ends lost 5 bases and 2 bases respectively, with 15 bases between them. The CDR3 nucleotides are TGTGCCTGGGTCCCCCTTGACAGGAACTATGGCTACACCTTC. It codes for CAWVPLDRNYGYTF.

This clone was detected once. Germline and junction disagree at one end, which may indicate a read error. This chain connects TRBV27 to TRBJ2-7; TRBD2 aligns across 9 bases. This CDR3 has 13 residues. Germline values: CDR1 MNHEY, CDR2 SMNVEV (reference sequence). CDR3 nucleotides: TGTGCCAGCAGTTTCAGCGGGAGGCCCGAGAAGTACTTC. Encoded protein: CASSFSGRPEKYF.

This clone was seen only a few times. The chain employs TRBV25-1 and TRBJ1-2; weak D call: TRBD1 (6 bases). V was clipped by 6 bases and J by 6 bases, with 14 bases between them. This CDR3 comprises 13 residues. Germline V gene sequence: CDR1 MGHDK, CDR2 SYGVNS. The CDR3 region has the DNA TGTGCCAGCAGCTCCCGGGACACAGATGGCTACACCTTC. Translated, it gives CASSSRDTDGYTF.

CDR3 sequence (DNA): TGTGCCACAGGACAGTCCTTCTACAATGAGCAGTTCTTC. It encodes CATGQSFYNEQFF. This chain links TRBV15 with TRBJ2-1, with D possibly matching TRBD1 (6 bases). The CDR3 runs 13 residues. With 9 bases removed from V and 3 bases from J, the gap between germline ends came to 12 bases. Germline V gene data show CDR1 as LNHNV and CDR2 as YYDKDF (reference sequence).

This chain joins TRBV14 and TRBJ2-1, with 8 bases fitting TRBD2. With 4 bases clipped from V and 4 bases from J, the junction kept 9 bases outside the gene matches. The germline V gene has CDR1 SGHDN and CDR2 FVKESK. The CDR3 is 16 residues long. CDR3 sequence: CASSPRGGKAYNEQFF. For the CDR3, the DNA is TGTGCCAGCAGCCCTCGGGGGGGGAAGGCATACAATGAGCAGTTCTTC.

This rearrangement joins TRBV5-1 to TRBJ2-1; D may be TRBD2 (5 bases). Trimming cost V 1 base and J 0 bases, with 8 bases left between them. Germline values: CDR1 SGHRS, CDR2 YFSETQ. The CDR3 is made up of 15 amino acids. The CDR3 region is CASSLTTSSYNEQFF. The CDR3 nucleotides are TGCGCCAGCAGCTTGACAACTAGCTCCTACAATGAGCAGTTCTTC. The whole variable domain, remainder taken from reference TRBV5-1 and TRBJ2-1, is KAGVTQTPRYLIKTRGQQVTLSCSPISGHRSVSWYQQTPGQGLQFLFEYFSETQRNKGNFPGRFSGRQFSNSRSEMNVSTLELGDSALYLCASSLTTSSYNEQFFGPGTRLTVL.

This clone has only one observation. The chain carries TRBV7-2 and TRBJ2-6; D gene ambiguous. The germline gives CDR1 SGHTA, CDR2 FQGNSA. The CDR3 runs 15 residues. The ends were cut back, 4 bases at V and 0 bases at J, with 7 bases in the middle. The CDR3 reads CASSSRSSGANVLTF. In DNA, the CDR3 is TGTGCCAGCAGCTCCCGCAGCTCTGGGGCCAACGTCCTGACTTTC.

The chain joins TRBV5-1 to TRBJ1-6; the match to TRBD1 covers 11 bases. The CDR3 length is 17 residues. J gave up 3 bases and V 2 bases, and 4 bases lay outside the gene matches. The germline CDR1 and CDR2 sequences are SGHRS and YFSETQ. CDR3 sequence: CASSFGTGGGYNSPLHF. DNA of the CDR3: TGCGCCAGCAGCTTCGGGACAGGGGGAGGCTATAATTCACCCCTCCACTTT.

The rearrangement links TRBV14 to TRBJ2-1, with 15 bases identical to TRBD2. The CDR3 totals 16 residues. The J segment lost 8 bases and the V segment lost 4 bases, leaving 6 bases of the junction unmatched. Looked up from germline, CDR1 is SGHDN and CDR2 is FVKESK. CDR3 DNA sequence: TGTGCCAGCAGCCCAGGACTAGCGGGGGGGTATGATGAGCAGTTCTTC. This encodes CASSPGLAGGYDEQFF. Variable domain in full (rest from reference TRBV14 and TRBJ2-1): EAGVTQFPSHSVIEKGQTVTLRCDPISGHDNLYWYRRVMGKEIKFLLHFVKESKQDESGMPNNRFLAERTGGTYSTLKVQPAELEDSGVYFCASSPGLAGGYDEQFFGPGTRLTVL.